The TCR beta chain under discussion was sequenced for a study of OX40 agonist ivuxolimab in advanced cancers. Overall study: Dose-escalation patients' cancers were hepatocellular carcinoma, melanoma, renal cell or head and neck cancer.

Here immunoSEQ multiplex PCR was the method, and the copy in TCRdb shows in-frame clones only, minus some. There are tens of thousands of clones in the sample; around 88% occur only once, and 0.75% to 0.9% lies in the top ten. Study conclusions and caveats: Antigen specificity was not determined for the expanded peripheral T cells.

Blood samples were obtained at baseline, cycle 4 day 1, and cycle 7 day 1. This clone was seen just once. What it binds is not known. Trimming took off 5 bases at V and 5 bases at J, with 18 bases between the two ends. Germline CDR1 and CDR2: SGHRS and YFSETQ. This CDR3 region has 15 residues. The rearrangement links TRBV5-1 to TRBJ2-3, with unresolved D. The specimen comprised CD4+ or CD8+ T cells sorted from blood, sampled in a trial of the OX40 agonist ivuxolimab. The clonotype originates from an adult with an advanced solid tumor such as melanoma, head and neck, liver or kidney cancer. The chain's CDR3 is CASRAGSHAQDTQYF. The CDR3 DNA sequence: TGCGCCAGCAGGGCCGGGTCCCATGCCCAAGATACGCAGTATTTT.